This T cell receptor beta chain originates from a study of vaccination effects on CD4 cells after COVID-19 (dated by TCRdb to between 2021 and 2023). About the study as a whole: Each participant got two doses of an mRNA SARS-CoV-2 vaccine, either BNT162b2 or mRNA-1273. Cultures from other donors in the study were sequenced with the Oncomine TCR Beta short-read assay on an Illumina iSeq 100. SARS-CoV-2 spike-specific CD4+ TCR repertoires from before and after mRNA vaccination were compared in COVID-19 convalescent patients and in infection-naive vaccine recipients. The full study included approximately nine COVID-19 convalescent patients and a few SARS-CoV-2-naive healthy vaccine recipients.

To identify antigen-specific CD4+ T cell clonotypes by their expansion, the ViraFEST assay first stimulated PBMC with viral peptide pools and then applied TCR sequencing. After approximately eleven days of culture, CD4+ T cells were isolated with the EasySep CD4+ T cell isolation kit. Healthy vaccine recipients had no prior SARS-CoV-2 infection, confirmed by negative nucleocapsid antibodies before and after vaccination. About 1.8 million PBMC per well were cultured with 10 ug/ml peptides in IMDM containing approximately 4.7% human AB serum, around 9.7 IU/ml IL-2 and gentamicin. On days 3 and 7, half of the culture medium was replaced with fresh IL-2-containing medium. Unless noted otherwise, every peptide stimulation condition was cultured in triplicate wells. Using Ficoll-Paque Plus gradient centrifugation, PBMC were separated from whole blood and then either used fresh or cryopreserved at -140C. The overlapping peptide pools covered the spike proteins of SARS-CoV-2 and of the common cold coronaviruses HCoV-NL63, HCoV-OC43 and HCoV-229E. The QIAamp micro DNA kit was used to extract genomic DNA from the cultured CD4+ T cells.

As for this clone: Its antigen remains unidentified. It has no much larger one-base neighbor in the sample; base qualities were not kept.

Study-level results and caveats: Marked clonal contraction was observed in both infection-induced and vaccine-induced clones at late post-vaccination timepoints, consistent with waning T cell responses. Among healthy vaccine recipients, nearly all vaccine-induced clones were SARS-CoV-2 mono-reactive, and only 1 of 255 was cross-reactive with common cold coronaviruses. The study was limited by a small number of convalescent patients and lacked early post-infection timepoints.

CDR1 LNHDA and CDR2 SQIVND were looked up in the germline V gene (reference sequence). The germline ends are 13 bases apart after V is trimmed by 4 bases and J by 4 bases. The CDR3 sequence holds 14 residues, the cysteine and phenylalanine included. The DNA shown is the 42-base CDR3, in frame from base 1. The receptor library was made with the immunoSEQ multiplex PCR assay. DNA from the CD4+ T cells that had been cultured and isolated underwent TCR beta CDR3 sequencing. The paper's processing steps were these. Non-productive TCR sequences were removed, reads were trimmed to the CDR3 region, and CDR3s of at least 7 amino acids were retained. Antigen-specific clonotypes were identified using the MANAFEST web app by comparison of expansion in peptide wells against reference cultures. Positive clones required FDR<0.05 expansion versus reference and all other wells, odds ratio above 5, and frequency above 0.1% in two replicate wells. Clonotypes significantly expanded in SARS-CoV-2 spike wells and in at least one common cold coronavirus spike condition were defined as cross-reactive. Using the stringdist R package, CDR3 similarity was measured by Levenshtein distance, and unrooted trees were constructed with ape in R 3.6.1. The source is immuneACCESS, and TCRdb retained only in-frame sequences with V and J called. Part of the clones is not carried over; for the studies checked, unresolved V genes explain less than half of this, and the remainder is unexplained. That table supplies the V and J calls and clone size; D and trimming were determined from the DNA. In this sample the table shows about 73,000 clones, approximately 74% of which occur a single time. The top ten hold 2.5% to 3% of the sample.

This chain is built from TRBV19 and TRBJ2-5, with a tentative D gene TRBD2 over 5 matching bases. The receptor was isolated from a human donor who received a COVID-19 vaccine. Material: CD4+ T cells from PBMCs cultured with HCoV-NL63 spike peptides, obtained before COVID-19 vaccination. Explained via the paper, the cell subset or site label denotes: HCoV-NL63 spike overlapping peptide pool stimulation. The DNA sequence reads TGTGCCAGTAGTAAGGTGGGCCGGGGAGAGACCCAGTACTTC. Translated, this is CASSKVGRGETQYF.